Listed below are T cell receptor beta chains from one sample, sequenced in a study of cytomegalovirus exposure and HLA in healthy donors. Produced via immunoSEQ multiplex PCR; TCRdb's table is partial and in-frame only. The table records roughly 150,000 clones, around 84% of them present only once. The sample was PBMCs. All receptors derive from a young man in good health and CMV-seropositive. Each CDR3 is given with its conserved first and last residue. A D gene is named only where the DNA matches it firmly. Part of the rows lack a size; the others show once, few, many or a class for expanded clones.

clone size	D gene	V gene	J gene	CDR3 length	CDR3 protein	CDR3 DNA
once	NA	TRBV5-1	TRBJ2-3	15	CASSLDRPSTDTQYF	TGCGCCAGCAGCTTGGACAGGCCAAGCACAGATACGCAGTATTTT
NA	NA	TRBV9	TRBJ2-5	15	CASSVAGVQGETQYF	TGTGCCAGCAGCGTCGCCGGGGTTCAGGGGGAGACCCAGTACTTC
once	TRBD1	TRBV5-4	TRBJ1-6	17	CASSLGGKGAWNSPLHF	TGTGCCAGCAGCTTGGGTGGGAAGGGGGCTTGGAATTCACCCCTCCACTTT
NA	TRBD2	TRBV14	TRBJ2-1	16	CASSHPRTSGYNEQFF	TGTGCCAGCAGCCATCCCCGGACTAGCGGATACAATGAGCAGTTCTTC
NA	NA	TRBV10-2	TRBJ1-2	13	CASSLGQPPIDTF	TGCGCCAGCAGCCTGGGACAACCTCCAATCGACACCTTC
NA	NA	TRBV4-1	TRBJ2-3	15	CASSQAAVSADTQYF	TGCGCCAGCAGCCAAGCGGCGGTTTCGGCAGATACGCAGTATTTT
NA	NA	TRBV28	TRBJ2-1	14	CASTGLALDNEQFF	TGTGCCAGCACCGGCCTAGCTCTTGACAATGAGCAGTTCTTC
NA	NA	TRBV5-1	TRBJ2-1	12	CASSSQNNEQFF	TGCGCCAGCAGCTCTCAGAACAATGAGCAGTTCTTC
NA	NA	TRBV14	TRBJ2-1	12	CASSQRDWEQFF	TGTGCCAGCAGCCAGCGGGATTGGGAGCAGTTCTTC
NA	NA	TRBV5-8	TRBJ2-7	14	CASSLGPGEYEQYF	TGTGCCAGCAGCTTGGGTCCAGGGGAATACGAGCAGTACTTC